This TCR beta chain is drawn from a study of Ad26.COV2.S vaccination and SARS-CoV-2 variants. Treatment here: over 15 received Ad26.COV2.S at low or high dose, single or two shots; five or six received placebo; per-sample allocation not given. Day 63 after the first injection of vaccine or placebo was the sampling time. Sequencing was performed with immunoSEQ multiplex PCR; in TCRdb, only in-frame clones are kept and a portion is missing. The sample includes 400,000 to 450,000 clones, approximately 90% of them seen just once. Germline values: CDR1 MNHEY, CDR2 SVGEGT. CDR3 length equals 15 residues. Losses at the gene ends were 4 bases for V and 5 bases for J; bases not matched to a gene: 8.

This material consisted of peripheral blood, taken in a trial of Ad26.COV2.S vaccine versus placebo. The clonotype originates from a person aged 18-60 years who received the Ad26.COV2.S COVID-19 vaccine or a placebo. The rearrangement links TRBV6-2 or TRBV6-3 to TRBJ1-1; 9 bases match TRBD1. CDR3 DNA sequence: TGTGCCAGCAGTTCAAGGACAGGGGAGGGGACTGAAGCTTTCTTT. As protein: CASSSRTGEGTEAFF.